Below are 16 T cell receptor beta chains sequenced from a single sample in a study of T cell responses to AZD1222 COVID-19 vaccine. Method: immunoSEQ multiplex PCR; TCRdb's copy keeps in-frame clones and lacks some. The sample has fewer than 200,000 clones; over 80% are singletons. The sequenced sample was peripheral blood, obtained 28 days after the second dose of the MenACWY control vaccine. The receptors come from an adult who received the MenACWY meningococcal vaccine as a control.

The chain uses TRBV10-3 and TRBJ1-6; unclear D gene. The V gene lost 2 bases and the J gene lost 2 bases, with 10 bases spanning the gap. The CDR3 length is 16 residues. Germline V gene data show CDR1 as ENHRY and CDR2 as SYGVKD. The CDR3 reads CAISEGGSAYNSPLHF. CDR3 in DNA: TGTGCCATCAGTGAGGGCGGGAGTGCCTATAATTCACCCCTCCACTTT.

In regard to this clone: At one boundary the junction diverges from the germline segment, which might be a read error. V gene TRBV18 combines with J gene TRBJ1-2; D is possibly TRBD1 (5 bases). Per the germline V gene, CDR1 is KGHSH and CDR2 is LQKENI. This CDR3 contains 16 residues. The CDR3 loop reads CASSPLGPSSPGSYTF. The DNA of the CDR3 is TGTGCCAGCTCCCCACTGGGACCGTCAAGCCCTGGCAGCTACACCTTC.

As regards this clone: A read error may account for a junction end that differs from germline. V gene TRBV2 combines with J gene TRBJ1-5; D not resolved. The CDR3 runs 14 residues. Germline V gives CDR1 SNHLY, CDR2 FYNNEI. The CDR3 here is CASGDARTGGPQHF. The CDR3 DNA is TGTGCCAGCGGTGATGCTCGGACCGGAGGGCCCCAGCATTTT.

The V gene is TRBV20-1, the J gene TRBJ2-3; D not resolved. The CDR3 covers 11 residues. Trimming stripped 3 bases from V and 2 bases from J, with 3 bases between. The germline V gene encodes CDR1 DFQATT and CDR2 SNEGSKA (reference sequence). This CDR3 is CSARTTDTQYF. CDR3 in DNA: TGCAGTGCTAGGACCACAGATACGCAGTATTTT.

The J gene is TRBJ1-1, the V gene TRBV19; no clear D. The CDR3 is 13 residues long. The germline gives CDR1 LNHDA, CDR2 SQIVND (reference sequence). V was trimmed by 3 bases and J by 5 bases, leaving 10 bases between them. DNA for the CDR3: TGTGCCAGTAGTATGGACGGCCTGACTGAAGCTTTCTTT. Amino acids: CASSMDGLTEAFF.

The chain links TRBV30 to TRBJ2-7, with TRBD1 as a possible D gene (5 bases). There are 14 residues in the CDR3. Germline values: CDR1 GTSNPN, CDR2 SVGIG (reference sequence). The ends were cut back, 2 bases at V and 6 bases at J, with 17 bases in the middle. CDR3 protein: CAWSPGRRQFEQYF. The CDR3 coding sequence is TGTGCCTGGAGTCCAGGACGGAGACAGTTCGAGCAGTACTTC.

V usage is TRBV27 and J usage is TRBJ1-5; D call uncertain. V was clipped by 8 bases and J by 9 bases, with 11 bases between them. The CDR3 covers 11 residues. Germline CDR1 is MNHEY and CDR2 is SMNVEV (reference sequence). Written as DNA, the CDR3 is TGTGCCAGCGGACCTCTAGGGCCCCAGCATTTT. This codes for CASGPLGPQHF.

V usage is TRBV18 and J usage is TRBJ1-1; TRBD1 might be the D (6 bases). Germline assignment: CDR1 KGHSH and CDR2 LQKENI. Trimming took off 5 bases at V and 0 bases at J, with 16 bases between the two ends. The CDR3 has 16 amino acids. The CDR3: CASSSSQGSLNTEAFF. In DNA, the CDR3 is TGTGCCAGCTCATCTAGCCAGGGGTCTCTGAACACTGAAGCTTTCTTT. The full variable domain, in which reference TRBV18 and TRBJ1-1 provide the parts outside the CDR3, is NAGVMQNPRHLVRRRGQEARLRCSPMKGHSHVYWYRQLPEEGLKFMVYLQKENIIDESGMPKERFSAEFPKEGPSILRIQQVVRGDSAAYFCASSSSQGSLNTEAFFGQGTRLTVV.

V is TRBV5-1 and J is TRBJ1-5; a possible D gene is TRBD1 (5 bases). The germline V gene encodes CDR1 SGHRS and CDR2 YFSETQ. The CDR3 runs to 14 residues. V lost 0 bases and J lost 1, with 5 bases in between. CDR3 sequence: CASSLEGSNQPQHF. The CDR3 DNA reads as TGCGCCAGCAGCTTGGAGGGGAGCAATCAGCCCCAGCATTTT.

This clone was counted once. CDR3 sequence: CASSYPAGSYNEQFF. The DNA for the CDR3 is TGTGCCAGCAGCTATCCAGCGGGGTCCTACAATGAGCAGTTCTTC. The chain uses TRBV5-6 and TRBJ2-1, with 7 bases identical to TRBD2. The CDR3 runs 15 residues. Germline CDR1 is SGHDT and CDR2 is YYEEEE. The V and J ends lost 3 bases and 1 base, in that order; junction bases with no gene match: 4.

A single count supports this clone. V gene TRBV2 combines with J gene TRBJ1-4; D is perhaps TRBD1 (5 bases). The ends were cut back, 8 bases at V and 8 bases at J, with 18 bases in the middle. Germline CDR1 SNHLY, CDR2 FYNNEI. This CDR3 is built from 14 residues. The CDR3 here is CASEVDRGHEKLFF. The CDR3 DNA reads as TGTGCCAGCGAAGTTGACAGAGGGCACGAAAAACTGTTTTTT. Full variable domain (remainder filled in from reference TRBV2 and TRBJ1-4): EPEVTQTPSHQVTQMGQEVILRCVPISNHLYFYWYRQILGQKVEFLVSFYNNEISEKSEIFDDQFSVERPDGSNFTLKIRSTKLEDSAMYFCASEVDRGHEKLFFGSGTQLSVL.

This clone occurred once. This chain links TRBV10-3 with TRBJ1-5; perhaps TRBD1 as D (6 bases). The CDR3 spans 15 residues. The germline gives CDR1 ENHRY, CDR2 SYGVKD. Trimming took off 6 bases at V and 0 bases at J, with 12 bases between the two ends. The CDR3 nucleotides read TGTGCCATCAGCGACAGGCCTAATAGCAATCAGCCCCAGCATTTT. This translates into CAISDRPNSNQPQHF.

This rearrangement joins TRBV30 to TRBJ1-5; D gene ambiguous. The CDR3 loop spans 13 amino acids. Germline V lookup: CDR1 GTSNPN, CDR2 SVGIG (reference sequence). Trimming left V 0 bases short and J 2 bases short, with 5 bases between. CDR3 sequence (DNA): TGTGCCTGGAGTGTACTGGGCAATCAGCCCCAGCATTTT. Protein product: CAWSVLGNQPQHF.

This chain connects TRBV19 to TRBJ1-1; D not resolved. With 5 bases removed from V and 4 bases from J, the gap between germline ends came to 11 bases. Per the germline V gene, CDR1 is LNHDA and CDR2 is SQIVND (reference sequence). This CDR3 contains 13 residues. In DNA form, the CDR3 reads TGTGCCAGTAGTGAATTGGTGGGCACTGAAGCTTTCTTT. It encodes CASSELVGTEAFF.

The V call is TRBV7-8, the J call TRBJ2-7; possibly TRBD1 for D (5 bases). Trimming left V 2 bases short and J 3 bases short, with 8 bases between. Germline lookup yields CDR1 SGHVS and CDR2 FQNEAQ. This CDR3 has 13 residues. This CDR3 is CASSLRGDYEQYF. In DNA form, the CDR3 reads TGTGCCAGCAGCTTAAGGGGTGACTACGAGCAGTACTTC.

V usage is TRBV10-3 and J usage is TRBJ2-5, with D maybe TRBD1 (6 bases). V was cut by 5 bases and J by 2 bases, with 12 bases left in between. The V gene's germline CDR1 is ENHRY and CDR2 SYGVKD. There are 14 residues in the CDR3. The CDR3 protein is CAISPADSQETQYF. The CDR3 DNA is TGTGCCATCAGTCCTGCGGACAGTCAAGAGACCCAGTACTTC.